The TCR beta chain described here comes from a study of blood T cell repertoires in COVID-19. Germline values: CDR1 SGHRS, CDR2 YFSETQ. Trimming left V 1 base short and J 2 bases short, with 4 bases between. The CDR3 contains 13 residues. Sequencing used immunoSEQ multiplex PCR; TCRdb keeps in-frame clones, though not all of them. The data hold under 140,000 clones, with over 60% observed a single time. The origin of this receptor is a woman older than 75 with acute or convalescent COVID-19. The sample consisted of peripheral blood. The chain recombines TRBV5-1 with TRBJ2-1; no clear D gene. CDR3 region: CASSLSAYNEQFF. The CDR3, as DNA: TGCGCCAGCAGCTTGTCAGCCTACAATGAGCAGTTCTTC.